This TCR beta chain was documented in a study of long-term antiretroviral therapy in people with HIV. Study findings and constraints: Older ART regimens may have been in use when blood was drawn between the mid-2000s and the late 2010s.

At the survey level, the v3.0 immunoSEQ assay was run. Assay used: immunoSEQ multiplex PCR; TCRdb lists only in-frame clones, some missing. There are about 28,000 clones in the sample; 70% to 85% occur only once, and 7.5% to 9.5% lies in the top ten. This clone turned up a few times. Its specificity is not known. This receptor was taken from a man aged 35-49 years with HIV. Sequences were derived from unsorted PBMCs, sampled 3 years after starting antiretroviral therapy.

The DNA of the CDR3 is TGTGCCAGCAGTGAAACCAGTCCAGGCTGGCCCCAGCATTTT. This translates into CASSETSPGWPQHF. This chain connects TRBV6-1 to TRBJ1-5; D gene unclear. This CDR3 is 14 amino acids long. Germline lookup yields CDR1 MNHNS and CDR2 SASEGT. Trimming removed 2 bases at V and 9 bases at J, with 14 bases between.